The rows below give T cell receptor beta chains drawn from one sample of a study of cytomegalovirus exposure and HLA in healthy donors. Sequenced by immunoSEQ multiplex PCR; TCRdb stores in-frame clones only, minus some. This table holds fewer than 200,000 clones, 75% to 90% found once. What was sequenced was PBMCs. The receptor source for this set is a woman aged 45 to 65 in good health and CMV-seropositive. Both conserved end residues are part of each CDR3. A D gene is named only where the DNA matches it firmly. Size is stated for part of the rows, as once, few or many counts, or as a class when the clone is expanded.

>few|TRBV10-3|TRBJ2-7|TRBD1
TGTGCCATCAGTGCCCAAGGGGGCTCAGAGCAGTACTTC
CAISAQGGSEQYF
>NA|TRBV5-1|TRBJ2-7|TRBD2
TGCGCCAGCAGCTGGACCCCCGGGACTAGAGGCGAGCAGTACTTC
CASSWTPGTRGEQYF
>NA|TRBV19|TRBJ2-1|TRBD2
TGTGCCAGTTCTCAGCTTACTAGCGGCAGAGGCAATGAGCAGTTCTTC
CASSQLTSGRGNEQFF
>NA|TRBV7-9|TRBJ2-2|NA
TGTGCCAGCAGCCGGCCGGGGGTCGAACCCGGGGAGCTGTTTTTT
CASSRPGVEPGELFF
>NA|TRBV7-9|TRBJ1-3|NA
TGTGCCAGCAGCTTAGCAGAGTTGTACTCTGGAAACACCATATATTTT
CASSLAELYSGNTIYF
>NA|TRBV14|TRBJ1-6|TRBD1
TGTGCCAGCAGCCCGGACAGGCTGACCCTCCACTTT
CASSPDRLTLHF
>NA|TRBV7-2|TRBJ2-1|NA
TGTGCCAGCAGCTTTAACAGGGACAATGAGCAGTTCTTC
CASSFNRDNEQFF
>few|TRBV7-9|TRBJ2-7|NA
TGTGCCAGCAGCTTACGCTACGAGCAGTACTTC
CASSLRYEQYF
>few|TRBV6-5|TRBJ2-7|TRBD1
TGTGCCAGCAGTTTCACATCAGGGGGAAAGGGCTACGAGCAGTACTTC
CASSFTSGGKGYEQYF
>NA|TRBV18|TRBJ2-5|NA
TGTGCCAGCTCACCACGGCAGGGGGGAGAGGAGACCCAGTACTTC
CASSPRQGGEETQYF
>NA|TRBV4-1|TRBJ2-7|NA
TGCGCCAGCAGCCCGCAGGGAGGACCTTTCTACGAGCAGTACTTC
CASSPQGGPFYEQYF
>NA|TRBV9|TRBJ1-5|NA
TGTGCCAGCAGCGTCGATTTGGGGGCAAATCAGCCCCAGCATTTT
CASSVDLGANQPQHF
>NA|TRBV14|TRBJ2-2|NA
TGTGCCAGCAGCCAAGAGGTTTGGGGGCTCACCGGGGAGCTGTTTTTT
CASSQEVWGLTGELFF
>NA|TRBV4-2|TRBJ2-3|TRBD1
TGTGCCAGCAGGGTGAACAGGGGGTCAGATACGCAGTATTTT
CASRVNRGSDTQYF
>NA|TRBV5-1|TRBJ2-1|TRBD2
TGCGCCAGCAGCTTGGCCCCGGGACTAGGGGCAGATGAGCAGTTCTTC
CASSLAPGLGADEQFF
>NA|TRBV30|TRBJ2-5|TRBD1
TGTGCCTGGAGCGCCGACAGGGGGCCGGGCCAAGAGACCCAGTACTTC
CAWSADRGPGQETQYF
>NA|TRBV27|TRBJ2-7|NA
TGTGCCAGCAGTGAGGCCCGTACCTCCTACGAGCAGTACTTC
CASSEARTSYEQYF
>NA|TRBV27|TRBJ1-6|TRBD1
TGTGCCAGCAGTTTATTTGAGGGGGCGGATTCACCCCTCCACTTT
CASSLFEGADSPLHF
>NA|TRBV18|TRBJ2-5|NA
TGTGCCAGCTCACCTCCCAGAGGGACCCAGTACTTC
CASSPPRGTQYF
>NA|TRBV27|TRBJ2-2|NA
TGTGCCAGCAGTTTCTTCAGGACGAACACCGGGGAGCTGTTTTTT
CASSFFRTNTGELFF
>few|TRBV4-3|TRBJ1-1|NA
TGCGCCAGCAGCCAAGATTTGTCCTACACTGAAGCTTTCTTT
CASSQDLSYTEAFF
>NA|TRBV2|TRBJ2-1|NA
TGTGCCAGCAGTCGTAGGGGCTCCTACAATGAGCAGTTCTTC
CASSRRGSYNEQFF
>NA|TRBV25-1|TRBJ2-2|NA
TGTGCCAGCAGTGAGACGACGACAGCGAACACCGGGGAGCTGTTTTTT
CASSETTTANTGELFF
>NA|TRBV7-9|TRBJ2-2|NA
TGTTCCAGCAGCTTAGACAGCCCGAACACCGGGGAGCTGTTTTTT
CSSSLDSPNTGELFF
>many|TRBV5-4|TRBJ1-1|NA
TGTGCCAGCAGCTTTAAGACCGTACAGGGTGAAGCTTTCTTT
CASSFKTVQGEAFF
>few|TRBV5-5|TRBJ1-4|NA
TGTGCCAGCAGCTTAGGTCTTATGGGGGCTGGCGAAAAACTGTTTTTT
CASSLGLMGAGEKLFF
>few|TRBV29-1|TRBJ2-1|NA
TGCAGCGGGAGAGGTGGCTCCTACAATGAGCAGTTCTTC
CSGRGGSYNEQFF
>NA|TRBV5-8|TRBJ2-1|TRBD2
TGTGCCAGCGTCTCAGCGGGGGGGCTATTTAGTGAGCAGTTCTTC
CASVSAGGLFSEQFF
>once|TRBV7-9|TRBJ1-2|TRBD1
TGTGCCAGCAGCGCAGACAGGGCGTATGGCTACACCTTC
CASSADRAYGYTF
>few|TRBV7-9|TRBJ1-4|NA
TGTGCCAGCAGCCGCGGGGGGACCATGGCCAATGAAAAACTGTTTTTT
CASSRGGTMANEKLFF
>NA|TRBV7-3|TRBJ2-7|NA
TGTGCCAGCAGCCGGGGGGACAGGCCCTACGAGCAGTACTTC
CASSRGDRPYEQYF
>NA|TRBV7-3|TRBJ1-1|TRBD1
TGTGCCAGCAGTTTACAGGGGTACACTGAAGCTTTCTTT
CASSLQGYTEAFF
>NA|TRBV7-8|TRBJ2-1|TRBD1
TGTGCCAGCAGCTTAGGAGGGACAGGGGTTTACAATGAGCAGTTCTTC
CASSLGGTGVYNEQFF
>NA|TRBV7-3|TRBJ2-2|NA
TGTGCCAGCAGCTTACAGGGGAGTACCGGGGAGCTGTTTTTT
CASSLQGSTGELFF
>NA|TRBV5-4|TRBJ2-7|NA
TGTGCCAGCAGCTTGGGGCTAGCGAACTACGAGCAGTACTTC
CASSLGLANYEQYF
>NA|TRBV7-9|TRBJ1-1|TRBD1
TGTGCCAGCAGCCTGACAGGGGGCGAAGGTGGAGCTTTCTTT
CASSLTGGEGGAFF
>NA|TRBV5-4|TRBJ1-2|NA
TGTGCCAGCACCTGGGGCAACTATGGCTACACCTTC
CASTWGNYGYTF
>once|TRBV7-9|TRBJ2-6|TRBD1
TGTGCCAGCAGCCAGACAGGGGGCTCTGGGGCCAACGTCCTGACTTTC
CASSQTGGSGANVLTF
>few|TRBV5-4|TRBJ2-4|NA
TGTGCCAGCAGCTTGGGGACCTTGATGCGGGAAAACATTCAGTACTTC
CASSLGTLMRENIQYF
>NA|TRBV5-1|TRBJ2-3|NA
TGCGCCAGCAGCTTGGCCCCTTTTCCTGGCCTTAGCACAGATACGCAGTATTTT
CASSLAPFPGLSTDTQYF
>NA|TRBV4-2|TRBJ1-2|NA
TGTGCCAGCAGCCAAGCCAGGGAAAGTGGCTACACCTTC
CASSQARESGYTF
>once|TRBV5-1|TRBJ1-2|TRBD1
TGCGCCAGCAGTCAGGGACAGGGGGGAGGCTACACCTTC
CASSQGQGGGYTF
>NA|TRBV18|TRBJ2-1|NA
TGTGCCAGCTCACCACCTACGCGGGACGAGCAGTTCTTC
CASSPPTRDEQFF
>once|TRBV9|TRBJ1-2|NA
TGTGCCAGCAGCGTAGGAGGGATTAGGCGGGGTGGCTACACCTTC
CASSVGGIRRGGYTF
>once|TRBV7-2|TRBJ2-3|TRBD2
TGTGCCAGCAGCACCCGATTTGGACTAGCGGGCCTCGGCACAGATACGCAGTATTTT
CASSTRFGLAGLGTDTQYF
>NA|TRBV28|TRBJ1-5|NA
TGTGCCAGCACTAGGGGTAGTAGAAATCAGCCCCAGCATTTT
CASTRGSRNQPQHF
>NA|TRBV5-4|TRBJ1-2|TRBD1
TGTGCCAGCAGTACCGTTGACAGGGTGCAAGCATATGGCTACACCTTC
CASSTVDRVQAYGYTF
>NA|TRBV4-3|TRBJ2-2|NA
TGCGCCAGCAGCCCTACCCCGATGACAGAAAACACCGGGGAGCTGTTTTTT
CASSPTPMTENTGELFF
>few|TRBV6-4|TRBJ1-1|TRBD1
TGTGCCAGCAGCACAGGGGAAACTGAAGCTTTCTTT
CASSTGETEAFF
>NA|TRBV28|TRBJ2-7|NA
TGTGCCAGCAGTTTGGGGACAAGGGACTACGAGCAGTACTTC
CASSLGTRDYEQYF
>NA|TRBV28|TRBJ2-7|TRBD1
TGTGCCAGCAGTCTGCCCGAACCGGGACAGAATTACTACGAGCAGTACTTC
CASSLPEPGQNYYEQYF
>NA|TRBV28|TRBJ2-7|NA
TGTGCCAGCAGTTCGACTAGTTGGGACTACGAGCAGTACTTC
CASSSTSWDYEQYF
>NA|TRBV6-5|TRBJ2-3|NA
TGTGCCAGCAGTTACCCTGGCACAGATACGCAGTATTTT
CASSYPGTDTQYF
>NA|TRBV25-1|TRBJ1-1|NA
TGTGCCAGCAGTGCGGGAGTCTGGGGCACTGAAGCTTTCTTT
CASSAGVWGTEAFF
>once|TRBV28|TRBJ2-5|TRBD2
TGTGCCAGCACTACCCGACTGGGCGGGGGAGAGACCCAGTACTTC
CASTTRLGGGETQYF
>NA|TRBV4-2|TRBJ1-4|TRBD1
TGTGCCAGCAGCCAATACACCGGGACAGAACTTGAAAAACTGTTTTTT
CASSQYTGTELEKLFF
>few|TRBV28|TRBJ1-1|TRBD1
TGTGCCAGCAGCCCCAATTTGGGACAGGGTATGGAAGCTTTCTTT
CASSPNLGQGMEAFF